This T cell receptor beta chain stems from a study of shared clonotypes between healthy human individuals. Looking at the study overall: Aged between 18 and 49, the donors were a couple of women and three men. Study outcomes and limitations: Genetic and exposure-history diversity was limited by the small donor number.

Samples left unsorted employed approximately 90 million PBMCs for genomic DNA. Details on this clone: Its antigen is not known.

Deletions cut 2 bases from V and 6 bases from J, with 9 bases between. This CDR3 comprises 13 residues. The V gene's germline CDR1 is MGHRA and CDR2 YSYEKL. Generated by immunoSEQ multiplex PCR, the TCRdb table keeps only in-frame clones and is missing some. The sample comprises about 480,000 clones, 75% to 80% of which are singletons, and approximately 13% rests with the top ten. This TCR was recovered from a woman between 40 and 50 years old in good health. Some clones in this sample may be carry-over from other donors' samples. The sample taken for sequencing was PBMCs. The chain carries TRBV4-1 and TRBJ2-3, with D possibly being TRBD1 (5 bases). The CDR3 nucleotides read TGCGCCAGCAGCCAAAAGCAGGGTGATACGCAGTATTTT. The encoded protein is CASSQKQGDTQYF.